This T cell receptor (beta chain) was recorded in a study of technical replicates of blood from four donors. Germline CDR1 reads SGHRS; CDR2 reads YFSETQ. The CDR3 covers 15 residues. The V segment lost 5 bases and the J segment 9 bases; nucleotides outside the gene matches: 11. The table came from immunoSEQ multiplex PCR; TCRdb's copy has only in-frame clones and leaves some out. The sample includes some 56,000 clones, around 93% of them seen just once. The chain has TRBV5-1 and TRBJ2-1; TRBD2 matches 10 bases. Sequenced material: PBMCs. The sequence derives from a human donor in good health. Some clones in this sample may be carry-over from other donors' samples. This chain's CDR3 is CASRLSQRGGVEQFF. CDR3 nucleotide sequence: TGCGCCAGCAGATTGTCCCAGCGGGGGGGCGTTGAGCAGTTCTTC.